This T cell receptor delta chain was captured by sequencing in a study of Vδ1+ human thymocytes. The CDR3 consists of 16 residues. Losses at the gene ends were 2 bases for V and 5 bases for J; bases not matched to a gene: 8. Germline-derived CDR1 and CDR2 are TSWWSYY and QGS. Extracted RNA was reverse transcribed into cDNA. CDR3 amplicons came from multiplex PCR with pooled V-gene forward and constant-region reverse primers. TCRdb re-called the multiplex PCR reads using CATT. The profile shows 54,000 or so delta-chain clones, around 15% of them singletons. Notes on the study in general: Despite high sort purity, roughly a fifth of thymic T cell receptor delta sequences were Vdelta2. Donors shared many TRG clonotypes but few TRD clonotypes. Thymic TRG and TRD repertoires appeared highly polyclonal, with Gaussian CDR3 length distributions.

The table lists this clone with a few counts. Its antigen is not identified. The chain links TRDV1 to TRDJ1, with 10 bases lining up with TRDD3. The clonotype comes from a boy in the first two years of life who had congenital heart surgery. Sequenced material: Vdelta1+ gamma-delta thymocytes from the thymus. The subset here: FACS-sorted CD3+ TCRalphabeta- TCRVdelta1+ TCRVdelta2- thymocytes. This CDR3 reads CALGEIPVLGDDKLIF. CDR3 sequence (DNA): TGTGCTCTTGGGGAAATTCCTGTACTGGGGGATGATAAACTCATCTTT.